This T cell receptor beta chain is from a study of Ad26.COV2.S vaccination and SARS-CoV-2 variants. CDR1 and CDR2 from the germline V gene are LNHNV and YYDKDF (reference sequence). The CDR3 is 13 amino acids. V gave up 0 bases and J gave up 10 bases, with 10 bases separating them. Overall study results and limits: Vaccine recipients posted higher spike-specific TCR breadth than their placebo counterparts.

Data came from immunoSEQ multiplex PCR; TCRdb stores just in-frame clones and leaves some out. Of 350,000 to 500,000 clones in the sample, roughly 91% were seen once. Treatment described: 15 to 20 received Ad26.COV2.S at low or high dose, single or two shots; several received placebo; per-sample allocation not given. Sample collection was performed on day 63 after the first vaccine or placebo injection. Comments on this clone: Its cognate antigen is unknown.

This rearrangement joins TRBV15 to TRBJ2-1, with no clear D. The receptor comes from a person aged 18-65 years who received the Ad26.COV2.S COVID-19 vaccine or a placebo. Sequences were derived from peripheral blood, sampled in a trial of Ad26.COV2.S vaccine versus placebo. DNA for the CDR3: TGTGCCACCAGCAGAGATCAATCCAGGGAGCAGTTCTTC. Translating gives CATSRDQSREQFF.